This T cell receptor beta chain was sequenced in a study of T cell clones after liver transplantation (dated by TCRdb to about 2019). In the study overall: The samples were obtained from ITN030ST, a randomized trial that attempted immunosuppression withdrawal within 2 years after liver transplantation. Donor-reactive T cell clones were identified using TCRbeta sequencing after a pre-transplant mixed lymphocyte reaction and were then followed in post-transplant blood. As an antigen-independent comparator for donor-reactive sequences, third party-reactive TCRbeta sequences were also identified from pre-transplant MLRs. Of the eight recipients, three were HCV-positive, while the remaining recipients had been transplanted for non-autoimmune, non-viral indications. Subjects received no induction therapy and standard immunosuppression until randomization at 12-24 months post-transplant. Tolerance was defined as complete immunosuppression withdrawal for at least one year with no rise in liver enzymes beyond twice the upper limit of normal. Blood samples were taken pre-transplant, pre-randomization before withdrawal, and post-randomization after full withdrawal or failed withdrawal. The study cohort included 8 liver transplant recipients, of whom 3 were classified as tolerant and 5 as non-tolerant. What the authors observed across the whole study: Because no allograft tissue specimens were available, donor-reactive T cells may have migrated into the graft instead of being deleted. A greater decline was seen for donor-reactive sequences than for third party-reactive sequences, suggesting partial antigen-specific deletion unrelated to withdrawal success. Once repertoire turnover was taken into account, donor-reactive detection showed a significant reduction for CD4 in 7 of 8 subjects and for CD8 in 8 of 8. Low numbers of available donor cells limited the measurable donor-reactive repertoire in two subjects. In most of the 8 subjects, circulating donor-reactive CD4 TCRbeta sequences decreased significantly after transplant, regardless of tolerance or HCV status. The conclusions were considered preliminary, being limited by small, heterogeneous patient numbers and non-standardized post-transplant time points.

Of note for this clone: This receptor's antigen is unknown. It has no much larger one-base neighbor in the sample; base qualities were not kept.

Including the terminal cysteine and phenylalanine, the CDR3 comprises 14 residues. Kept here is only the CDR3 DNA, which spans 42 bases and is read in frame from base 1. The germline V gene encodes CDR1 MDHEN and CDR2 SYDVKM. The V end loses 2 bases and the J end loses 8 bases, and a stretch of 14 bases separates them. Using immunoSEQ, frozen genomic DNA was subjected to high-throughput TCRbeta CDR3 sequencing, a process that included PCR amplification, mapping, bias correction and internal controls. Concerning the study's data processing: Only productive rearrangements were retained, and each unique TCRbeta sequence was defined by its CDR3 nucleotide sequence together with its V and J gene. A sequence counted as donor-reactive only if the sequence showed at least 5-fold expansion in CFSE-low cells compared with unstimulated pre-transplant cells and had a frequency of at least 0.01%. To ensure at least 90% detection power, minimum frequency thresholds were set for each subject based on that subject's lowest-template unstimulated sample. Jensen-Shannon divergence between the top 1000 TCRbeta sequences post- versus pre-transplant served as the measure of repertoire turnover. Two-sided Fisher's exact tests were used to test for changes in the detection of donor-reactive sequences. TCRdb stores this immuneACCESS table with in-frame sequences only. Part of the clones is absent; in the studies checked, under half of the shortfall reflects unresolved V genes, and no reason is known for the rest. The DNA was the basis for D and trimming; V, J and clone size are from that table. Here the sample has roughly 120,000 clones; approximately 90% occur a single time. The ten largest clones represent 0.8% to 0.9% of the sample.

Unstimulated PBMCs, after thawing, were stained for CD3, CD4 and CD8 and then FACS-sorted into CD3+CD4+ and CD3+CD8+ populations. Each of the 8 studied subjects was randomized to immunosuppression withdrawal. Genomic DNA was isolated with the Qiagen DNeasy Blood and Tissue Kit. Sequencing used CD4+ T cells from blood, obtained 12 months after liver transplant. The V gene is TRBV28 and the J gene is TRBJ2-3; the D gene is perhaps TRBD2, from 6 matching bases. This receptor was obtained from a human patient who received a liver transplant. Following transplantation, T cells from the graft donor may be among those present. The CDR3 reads CASSLPLPGGTQYF. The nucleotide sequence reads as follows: TGTGCCAGCAGTTTACCCCTCCCCGGGGGTACGCAGTATTTT. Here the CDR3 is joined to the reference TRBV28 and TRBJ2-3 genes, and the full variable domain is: DVKVTQSSRYLVKRTGEKVFLECVQDMDHENMFWYRQDPGLGLRLIYFSYDVKMKEKGDIPEGYSVSREKKERFSLILESASTNQTSMYLCASSLPLPGGTQYFGPGTRLTVL.